This T cell receptor beta chain stems from a study of blood T cell repertoires in COVID-19. About the study: COVID-19 samples collected from the United States, Italy and Spain covered acute and convalescent phases. PBMCs, B-cell-depleted T cells, or T cells were the source of the cDNA or gDNA that made up the material.

V shed 0 bases and J shed 6 bases, with 16 bases lying between them. CDR1 is SGDLS and CDR2 is YYNGEE in the germline V gene. The CDR3 loop spans 16 amino acids. As handled by the study authors: It was from reference gene primer amplification that nucleated cell counts were estimated. Here immunoSEQ multiplex PCR was the method, and the copy in TCRdb shows in-frame clones only, minus some. V and J calls and clone size come straight from that table; D and trimming were deduced from the DNA. The sample yields under 95,000 clones, approximately 86% seen once. This chain links TRBV9 with TRBJ2-1, with a possible D match to TRBD2 (6 bases). The sample consisted of peripheral blood. This TCR was recovered from a woman older than 75 with acute or convalescent COVID-19. The CDR3 nucleotides read TGTGCCAGCAGCGTAGTGTGGGTAGCGGAACTCAATGAGCAGTTCTTC. Amino acid sequence: CASSVVWVAELNEQFF.